This T cell receptor beta chain was sequenced in a study of metastatic and nonmetastatic thyroid tumors. Across the whole study: Repertoires from blood and tumor or nodule tissue of malignant and benign thyroid patients were compared.

Germline CDR1 reads SEHNR; CDR2 reads FQNEAQ (reference sequence). The CDR3 extends over 15 amino acids. The V gene end was trimmed by 5 bases and the J gene end by 0 bases; junction bases not matched to a gene: 3. Ten or more counts support this clone. It may be a read error: a sequence one base away is much more abundant. Because it lacks the conserved phenylalanine or tryptophan at the end, this CDR3 is likely a read error. Patients had received no treatment of any kind before thyroid surgery. As handled by the study authors: Differences in CDR3 between clinicopathological groups were drawn on to build a classifier intended to discriminate distant-metastatic papillary thyroid cancer patients. Using MiXCR, TCRdb re-called clones from the PCR reads. V and J calls and clone size were set by TCRdb, not the authors. The table records 6,800 or so clones, about 3.3% of them present only once.

The V call is TRBV7-9, the J call TRBJ2-1; 8 bases line up with TRBD2. The specimen sequenced was tumor tissue. The receptor comes from a female donor with papillary thyroid cancer or a benign thyroid nodule (not recorded which). Some clones in this sample may be carry-over from other donors' samples. The CDR3 loop reads CASSPGLASYNEQFV. The CDR3 nucleotides read TGTGCCAGCAGCCCCGGACTAGCCTCCTACAATGAGCAGTTCGTC.